The 10 T cell receptor beta chains below were found in one sample sequenced in a study of T cells after yellow fever vaccination. TCRdb re-derived calls from the 5' RACE reads in MiXCR, one entry per CDR3 protein. The data contain 400,000 or so distinct CDR3 sequences, approximately 18% of them singletons. The specimen was PBMCs, collected before the yellow fever booster vaccination. The receptors come from a man aged 18-30 years who received the YFV17D yellow fever vaccine.

The rearrangement links TRBV7-3 to TRBJ2-2, with D uncertain. Trimming removed 5 bases from V and 0 bases from J, with 10 bases in between. CDR1 is SGHTA, CDR2 FQGTGA, per germline. The CDR3 consists of 15 residues. This CDR3 is CASSKVGSNTGELFF. For the CDR3, the DNA is TGTGCCAGCAGCAAAGTGGGATCGAACACCGGGGAGCTGTTTTTT.

This clonotype was detected a few times. This sequence joins TRBV24-1 and TRBJ2-3; no firm D call. Trimming took 6 bases from V and 0 from J, leaving 12 bases between them. Germline V CDR1 and CDR2: KGHDR, SFDVKD. CDR3 size: 15 residues. CDR3 amino acids: CATSQQRQSTDTQYF. The CDR3 bases are TGTGCCACCAGTCAGCAGAGGCAGAGCACAGATACGCAGTATTTT.

This chain joins TRBV5-1 and TRBJ2-1, with 8 bases matching TRBD1. V gave up 4 bases and J gave up 5 bases; unmatched junction bases: 11. CDR1 and CDR2 from the germline V gene are SGHRS and YFSETQ. This CDR3 has 16 residues. CDR3 coding DNA: TGCGCCAGCAGCCATACCCGGGACAGGCGCCACAATGAGCAGTTCTTC. Its protein product is CASSHTRDRRHNEQFF.

This clonotype has just a few counts. This chain connects TRBV12-3 or TRBV12-4 to TRBJ2-2; weak D call: TRBD2 (5 bases). The CDR3 runs to 14 residues. Trimming shortened V by 5 bases and J by 7 bases, and 14 bases separated the two germline ends. The CDR3 sequence is CASSGQLGGGELFF. The DNA for the CDR3 is TGTGCCAGCAGTGGGCAACTCGGAGGCGGGGAGCTGTTTTTT.

This clonotype was seen just once. In nucleotides, the CDR3 is TGTGCCAGTGGGAACAGGAACACTGAAGCTTTCTTT. This gives the protein CASGNRNTEAFF. The gene calls are TRBV19 and TRBJ1-1, with D unclear. V was pared by 8 bases and J by 1 base, with 8 bases between. The CDR3 is 12 residues long. Germline values: CDR1 LNHDA, CDR2 SQIVND (reference sequence).

This clonotype was counted a few times. The V call is TRBV4-2, the J call TRBJ1-2, with D possibly TRBD1 on 6 matching bases. V shed 3 bases and J shed 6 bases, with 17 bases lying between them. This CDR3 spans 15 amino acids. Germline V gene data show CDR1 as LGHNA and CDR2 as YNFKEQ. The CDR3, as DNA: TGTGCCAGCAGCCAGGAAACCAGGGGAGTGAATGGCTACACCTTC. It encodes CASSQETRGVNGYTF.

A single count supports this clonotype. The chain uses TRBV5-1 and TRBJ2-2, with D possibly being TRBD1 (5 bases). V was shortened by 6 bases and J by 5 bases, with 14 bases between the two germline ends. This CDR3 is 14 amino acids long. Germline V gene data show CDR1 as SGHRS and CDR2 as YFSETQ. The CDR3 loop is CASTSTVGTGELFF. DNA for the CDR3: TGCGCCAGCACCTCGACAGTGGGTACCGGGGAGCTGTTTTTT.

This rearrangement joins TRBV7-6 to TRBJ1-1; a possible D gene is TRBD1 (5 bases). With 1 base removed from V and 4 bases from J, the gap between germline ends came to 19 bases. The CDR3 has 17 amino acids. Germline CDR1 is SGHVS and CDR2 is FNYEAQ. DNA for the CDR3: TGTGCCAGCAGCTTAGAGGCCGGGACTCCTCCTCTCACTGAAGCTTTCTTT. This translates into CASSLEAGTPPLTEAFF.

The chain joins TRBV4-2 to TRBJ2-1; the D gene is possibly TRBD1 (5 bases). V dropped 0 bases and J dropped 2 bases, with 11 bases sitting between them. Germline-derived CDR1 and CDR2 are LGHNA and YNFKEQ. The CDR3 has 16 amino acids. CDR3 sequence (DNA): TGTGCCAGCAGCCAAGAAGGGCAGGGTACCTACAATGAGCAGTTCTTC. Translation gives CASSQEGQGTYNEQFF.

This clonotype was detected many times. This chain joins TRBV7-2 and TRBJ2-3; TRBD2 matches at 11 bases. The V gene's germline CDR1 is SGHTA and CDR2 FQGNSA. This CDR3 has 15 residues. V lost 1 base and J lost 10; bases outside the gene matches: 7. The CDR3 DNA reads TGTGCCAGCAGCTTAGGCCCGGGACTAGCGGAGCCGCAGTATTTT. This encodes CASSLGPGLAEPQYF.